This entry concerns a single T cell receptor beta chain. Some clones are missing from TCRdb's copy, which holds only in-frame ones; the method was immunoSEQ multiplex PCR. The repertoire holds about 370,000 clones, nearly 90% seen once, with about 1.8% in the top ten. Cohort 3 donors were reported recovered after two negative PCRs, clearance, or symptom resolution. The CDR3 sequence is 19 residues long. Trimming shortened V by 6 bases and J by 0 bases, and 24 bases separated the two germline ends. Germline V gene sequence: CDR1 SNHLY, CDR2 FYNNEI. The data originate from a study of blood T cell repertoires in COVID-19.

The rearrangement uses TRBV2 and TRBJ1-3, with D possibly matching TRBD1 (6 bases). The origin of this receptor is a woman aged 30 to 39 who had recovered from COVID-19. The sequenced sample was PBMCs or T cells enriched from blood (not recorded which). CDR3 amino acids: CASRRTQSTGQSSGNTIYF. The CDR3 region has the DNA TGTGCCAGCAGGAGGACTCAATCGACAGGCCAGAGCTCTGGAAACACCATATATTTT.